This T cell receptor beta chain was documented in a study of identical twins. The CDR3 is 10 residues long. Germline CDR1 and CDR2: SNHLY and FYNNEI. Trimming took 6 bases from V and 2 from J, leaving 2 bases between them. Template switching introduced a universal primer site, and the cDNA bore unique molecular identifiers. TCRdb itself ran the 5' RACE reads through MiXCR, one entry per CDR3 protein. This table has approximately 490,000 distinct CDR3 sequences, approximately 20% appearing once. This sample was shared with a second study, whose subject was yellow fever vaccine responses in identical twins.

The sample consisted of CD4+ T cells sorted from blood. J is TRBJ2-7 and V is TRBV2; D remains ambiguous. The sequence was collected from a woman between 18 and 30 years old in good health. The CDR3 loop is CASSAYEQYF. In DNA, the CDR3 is TGTGCCAGCAGCGCCTACGAGCAGTACTTC.